This T cell receptor beta chain appears in the sequencing data of a study of blood T cell repertoires in COVID-19 (dated by TCRdb to about 2020). About the study as a whole: Samples from collaborators originated in the United States, Italy and Spain and spanned both the acute and convalescent phases of COVID-19. The samples were drawn from the first 160 participants of the ongoing ImmuneRACE study and from 1,254 subjects provided by 6 global collaborators. Nearly every sample came with metadata listing a de-identified subject ID, COVID-19 status, age in years and sex. The dataset comprised deeply sampled blood TCRbeta repertoires from subjects exposed to, actively infected with, or recovered from COVID-19. A freely available public database, intended as a resource for researchers studying the immune response to SARS-CoV-2, is where the repertoires were released. The material from the prospective study consisted of cDNA or gDNA derived from T cells, B-cell-depleted T cells, or PBMCs. Where HLA class I and class II types were available, the types were taken from metadata supplied by the sample provider, not from assay-based typing.

Here is what the overall study found, with its caveats: The quantity of clinical and demographic metadata differed by source and by participant and was supplied without curation.

Another Seattle source contributed samples from volunteer blood donors who had recovered from COVID-19. Collaborating institutions collected whole blood in K2EDTA tubes following their own protocols. For TCRbeta analysis, collaborator samples were shipped as frozen whole blood, as isolated PBMCs, or as DNA extracted from either sample type. This clone was seen once. Its antigen is not yet known. Within one base of it there is no much larger clone, and no base qualities were kept. CDR1 and CDR2, per the germline V gene, are SGDLS and YYNGEE. The junction shows trimming of 3 bases on V and 5 bases on J, plus 9 bases between the germline ends. The CDR3 holds 13 amino acids from the cysteine to the phenylalanine. Kept here is only the CDR3 DNA, which spans 39 bases and is read in frame from base 1. The immunoSEQ Assay, a bias-controlled multiplex PCR, was used to amplify TCRbeta CDR3 regions from genomic DNA. In the paper's pipeline: The number of nucleated cells in each sample was estimated from the amplification of reference gene primers within the assay. To quantify the absolute abundance of each unique TCRbeta CDR3 rearrangement, sequence reads were collapsed and filtered. For each sample, productive Simpson clonality was calculated as the square root of Simpson's diversity index over productive rearrangements. In its TCRdb copy, this immuneACCESS table keeps in-frame sequences only and misses some clones. Where compared with another copy, unresolved V genes explain less than half of these, and the others have no known cause. The D gene and trimming were derived from the DNA, and the V and J assignments and clone size from that table. This sample holds 250,000 or so clones; roughly 89% were observed only once. Jointly, the top ten make up 4% to 5% of the sample.

This sequence uses TRBV9 and TRBJ2-1; the D region possibly corresponds to TRBD1 (6 bases align). The sequence was obtained from a woman between 40 and 55 years old who had recovered from COVID-19. Sequencing was performed on peripheral blood. DNA sequence: TGTGCCAGCAGCGCAGGGGTGGACAATGAGCAGTTCTTC. This is translated as CASSAGVDNEQFF.